The present TCR beta chain was sequenced within a study of T cells in Graves' hyperthyroidism and ophthalmopathy. TCR beta CDR3 region amplification was performed from RNA transcripts. HTBI primers were the set used in a first-round RT-PCR of the TCR CDR3. TCRdb reprocessed the multiplex PCR reads with MiXCR, giving one entry per CDR3 protein. The table records fewer than 450,000 distinct CDR3 sequences, roughly 15% of them present only once. This clonotype was observed at least ten times. Its antigen is not known. It was uncontrolled infection, other autoimmune disease, pregnancy or lactation that excluded patients. Study results and caveats: The model made its ophthalmopathy prediction, and onset followed a median roughly 6.5 months later.

The specimen sequenced was blood. This TCR derives from a woman aged 55 to 70 with Graves' ophthalmopathy.

This chain's CDR3 is CASSRTGQETQYF. CDR3 nucleotides: TGTGCCAGCTCACGGACAGGACAGGAGACCCAGTACTTC. The chain employs TRBV3-1 and TRBJ2-5, with 7 bases lining up with TRBD1. J lost 5 bases, V lost 8 bases, and 8 bases had no gene match. The CDR3 covers 13 residues. From germline, CDR1 is LGHDT and CDR2 YNNKEL (reference sequence).